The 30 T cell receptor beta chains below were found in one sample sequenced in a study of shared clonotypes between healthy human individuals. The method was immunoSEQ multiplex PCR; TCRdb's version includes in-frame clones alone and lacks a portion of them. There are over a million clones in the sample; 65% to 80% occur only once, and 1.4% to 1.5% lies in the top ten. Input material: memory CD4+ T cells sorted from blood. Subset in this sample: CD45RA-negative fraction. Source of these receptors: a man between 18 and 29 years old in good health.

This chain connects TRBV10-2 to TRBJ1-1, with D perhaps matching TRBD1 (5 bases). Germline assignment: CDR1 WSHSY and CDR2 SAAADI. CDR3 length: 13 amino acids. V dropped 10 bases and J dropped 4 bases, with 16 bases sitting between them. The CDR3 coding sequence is TGCGCCACTCGCCACGGGACGGGCACTGAAGCTTTCTTT. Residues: CATRHGTGTEAFF.

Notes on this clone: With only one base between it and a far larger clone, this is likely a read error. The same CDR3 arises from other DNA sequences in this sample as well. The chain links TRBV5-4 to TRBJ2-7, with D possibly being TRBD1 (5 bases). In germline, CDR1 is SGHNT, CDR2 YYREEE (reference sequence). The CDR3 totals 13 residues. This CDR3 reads CASSSGQSYEQYF. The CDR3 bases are TGTGCCAGCAGCTCCGGACAATCCTACGAGCAGTACTTT.

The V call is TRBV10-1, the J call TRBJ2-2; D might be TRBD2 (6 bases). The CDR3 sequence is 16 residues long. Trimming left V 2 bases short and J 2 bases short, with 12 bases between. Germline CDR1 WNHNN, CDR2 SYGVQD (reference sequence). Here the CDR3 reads CASSETRGGNTGELFF. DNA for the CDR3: TGCGCCAGCAGTGAGACAAGGGGAGGCAACACCGGGGAGCTGTTTTTT.

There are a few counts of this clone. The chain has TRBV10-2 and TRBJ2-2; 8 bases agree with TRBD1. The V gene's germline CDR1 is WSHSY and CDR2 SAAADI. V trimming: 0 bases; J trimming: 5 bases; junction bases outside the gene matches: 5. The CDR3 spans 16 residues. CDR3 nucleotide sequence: TGCGCCAGCAGTGAGTCGCGCGGACAGGGAACCGGGGAGCTGTTTTTT. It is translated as CASSESRGQGTGELFF.

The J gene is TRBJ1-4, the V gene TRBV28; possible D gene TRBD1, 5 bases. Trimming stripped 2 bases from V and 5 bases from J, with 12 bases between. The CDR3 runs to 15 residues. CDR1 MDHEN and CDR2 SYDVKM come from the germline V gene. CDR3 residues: CASSLIGTLNEKLFF. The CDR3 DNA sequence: TGTGCCAGCAGTTTAATAGGGACTTTGAATGAAAAACTGTTTTTT.

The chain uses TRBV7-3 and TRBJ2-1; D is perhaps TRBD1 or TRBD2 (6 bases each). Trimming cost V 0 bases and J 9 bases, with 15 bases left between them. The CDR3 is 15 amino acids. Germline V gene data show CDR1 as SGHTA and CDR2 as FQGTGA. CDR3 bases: TGTGCCAGCAGCTTAACGGGGGGCCCTAATCGTGAGCAGTTCTTC. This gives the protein CASSLTGGPNREQFF.

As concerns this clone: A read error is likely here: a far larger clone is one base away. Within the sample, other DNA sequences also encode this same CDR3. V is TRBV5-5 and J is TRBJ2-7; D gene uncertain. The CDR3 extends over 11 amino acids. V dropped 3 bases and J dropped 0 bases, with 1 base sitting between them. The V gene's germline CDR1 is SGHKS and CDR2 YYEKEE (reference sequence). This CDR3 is CASSSSYEQYF. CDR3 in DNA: TGTGCCAGCAGCTCCTCCTACGAGCAGTACTTC. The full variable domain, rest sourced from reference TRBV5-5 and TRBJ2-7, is DAGVTQSPTHLIKTRGQQVTLRCSPISGHKSVSWYQQVLGQGPQFIFQYYEKEERGRGNFPDRFSARQFPNYSSELNVNALLLGDSALYLCASSSSYEQYFGPGTRLTVT.

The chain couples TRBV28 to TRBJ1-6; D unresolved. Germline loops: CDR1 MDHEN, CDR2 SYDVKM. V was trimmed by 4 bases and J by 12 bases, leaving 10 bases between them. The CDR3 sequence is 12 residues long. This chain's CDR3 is CASSSIVQPLHF. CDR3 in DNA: TGTGCCAGCAGTTCGATAGTGCAACCCCTCCACTTT.

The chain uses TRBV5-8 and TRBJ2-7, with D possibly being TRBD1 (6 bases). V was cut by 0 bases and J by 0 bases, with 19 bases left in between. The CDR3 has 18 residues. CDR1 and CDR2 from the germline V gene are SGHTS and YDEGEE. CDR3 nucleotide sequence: TGTGCCAGCAGCTTGGCCCGCGGTGTCGGACAGAACTCCTACGAGCAGTACTTC. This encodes CASSLARGVGQNSYEQYF.

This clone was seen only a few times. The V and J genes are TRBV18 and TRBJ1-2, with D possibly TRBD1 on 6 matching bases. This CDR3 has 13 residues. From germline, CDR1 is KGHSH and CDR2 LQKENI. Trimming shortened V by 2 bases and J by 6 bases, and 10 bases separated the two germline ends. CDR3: CASSPRAGDGYTF. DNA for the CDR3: TGTGCCAGCTCACCAAGGGCAGGGGATGGCTACACCTTC.

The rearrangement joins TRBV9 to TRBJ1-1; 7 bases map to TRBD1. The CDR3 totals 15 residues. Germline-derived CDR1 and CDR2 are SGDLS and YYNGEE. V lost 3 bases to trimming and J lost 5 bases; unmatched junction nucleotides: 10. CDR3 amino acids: CASSETGTVMTEAFF. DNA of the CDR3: TGTGCCAGCAGCGAAACCGGGACAGTGATGACTGAAGCTTTCTTT.

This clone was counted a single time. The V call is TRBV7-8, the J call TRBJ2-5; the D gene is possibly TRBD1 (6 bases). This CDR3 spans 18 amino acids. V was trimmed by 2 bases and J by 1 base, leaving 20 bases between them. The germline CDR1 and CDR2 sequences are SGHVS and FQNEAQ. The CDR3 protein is CASSLYPGVGAAQETQYF. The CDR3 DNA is TGTGCCAGCAGCTTATACCCAGGGGTTGGGGCTGCCCAAGAGACCCAGTACTTC.

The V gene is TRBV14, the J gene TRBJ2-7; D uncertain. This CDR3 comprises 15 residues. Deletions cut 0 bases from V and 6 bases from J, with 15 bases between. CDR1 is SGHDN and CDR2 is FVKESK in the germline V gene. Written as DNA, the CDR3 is TGTGCCAGCAGCCAAGATCTCCCTGGAATCGGCGAGCAGTACTTC. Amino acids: CASSQDLPGIGEQYF.

DNA for the CDR3: TGCGCCAGCACCAGGTGGGGGCGGGGAGAGCAGGGTGAGCAGTACTTC. Translated, it gives CASTRWGRGEQGEQYF. The chain employs TRBV5-1 and TRBJ2-7; D possibly matches TRBD1 or TRBD2 (6 bases each). V lost 6 bases and J lost 7, with 26 bases in between. The length of the CDR3 is 16 residues. Germline V gene lookup returns CDR1 SGHRS and CDR2 YFSETQ.

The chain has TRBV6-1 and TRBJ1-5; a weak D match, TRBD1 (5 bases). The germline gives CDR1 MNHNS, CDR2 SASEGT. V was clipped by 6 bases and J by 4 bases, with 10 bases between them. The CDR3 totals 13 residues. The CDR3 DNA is TGTGCCAGCAGAAGGGACCAAAATCAGCCCCAGCATTTT. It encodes CASRRDQNQPQHF.

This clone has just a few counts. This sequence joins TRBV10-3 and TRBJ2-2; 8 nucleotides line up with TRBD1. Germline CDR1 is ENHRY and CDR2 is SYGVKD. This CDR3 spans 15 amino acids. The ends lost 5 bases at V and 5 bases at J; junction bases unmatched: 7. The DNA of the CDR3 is TGTGCCATCAGTCTACAGGGGGTAAATACCGGGGAGCTGTTTTTT. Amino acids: CAISLQGVNTGELFF.

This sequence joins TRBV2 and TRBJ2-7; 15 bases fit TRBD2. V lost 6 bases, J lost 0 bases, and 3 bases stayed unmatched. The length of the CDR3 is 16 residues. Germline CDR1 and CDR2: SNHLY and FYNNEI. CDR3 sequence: CASRGLAGGISYEQYF. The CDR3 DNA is TGTGCCAGCAGGGGACTAGCGGGGGGTATCTCCTACGAGCAGTACTTC.

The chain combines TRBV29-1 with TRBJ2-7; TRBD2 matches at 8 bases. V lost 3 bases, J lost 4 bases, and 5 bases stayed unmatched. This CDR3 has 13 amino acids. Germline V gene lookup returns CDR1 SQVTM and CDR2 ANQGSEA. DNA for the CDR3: TGCAGCGTTGATCAGCGGGAGCGGTACGAGCAGTACTTC. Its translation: CSVDQRERYEQYF.

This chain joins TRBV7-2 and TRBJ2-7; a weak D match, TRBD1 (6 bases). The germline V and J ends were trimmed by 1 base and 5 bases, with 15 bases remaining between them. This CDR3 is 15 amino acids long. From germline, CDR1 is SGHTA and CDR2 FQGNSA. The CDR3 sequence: CASSLVSRGVNEQYF. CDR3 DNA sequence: TGTGCCAGCAGCTTAGTATCCAGGGGAGTCAACGAGCAGTACTTC.

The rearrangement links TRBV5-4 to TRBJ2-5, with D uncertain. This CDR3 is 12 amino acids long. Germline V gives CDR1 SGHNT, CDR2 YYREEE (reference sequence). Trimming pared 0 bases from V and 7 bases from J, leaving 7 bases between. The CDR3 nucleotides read TGTGCCAGCAGCTTGGAGAAAGGGACCCAGTACTTC. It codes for CASSLEKGTQYF.

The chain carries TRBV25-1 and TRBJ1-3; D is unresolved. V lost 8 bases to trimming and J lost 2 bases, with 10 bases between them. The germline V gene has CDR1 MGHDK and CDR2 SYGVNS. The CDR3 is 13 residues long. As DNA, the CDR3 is TGTGCCAGCCTGAGAGAGACTGGAAACACCATATATTTT. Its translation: CASLRETGNTIYF. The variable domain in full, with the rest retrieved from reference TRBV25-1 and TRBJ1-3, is EADIYQTPRYLVIGTGKKITLECSQTMGHDKMYWYQQDPGMELHLIHYSYGVNSTEKGDLSSESTVSRIRTEHFPLTLESARPSHTSQYLCASLRETGNTIYFGEGSWLTVV.

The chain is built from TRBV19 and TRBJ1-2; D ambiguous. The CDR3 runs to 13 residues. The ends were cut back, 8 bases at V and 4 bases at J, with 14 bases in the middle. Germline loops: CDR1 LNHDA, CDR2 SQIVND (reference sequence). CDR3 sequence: CASAIQVGYGYTF. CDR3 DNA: TGTGCCAGTGCGATTCAGGTGGGCTATGGCTACACCTTC.

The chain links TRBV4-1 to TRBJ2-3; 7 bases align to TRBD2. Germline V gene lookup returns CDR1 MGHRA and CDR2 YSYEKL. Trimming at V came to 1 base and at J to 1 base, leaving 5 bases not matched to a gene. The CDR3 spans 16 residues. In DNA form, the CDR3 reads TGCGCCAGCAGCCAAGTGGGGAGGGAGCGCACAGATACGCAGTATTTT. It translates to CASSQVGRERTDTQYF.

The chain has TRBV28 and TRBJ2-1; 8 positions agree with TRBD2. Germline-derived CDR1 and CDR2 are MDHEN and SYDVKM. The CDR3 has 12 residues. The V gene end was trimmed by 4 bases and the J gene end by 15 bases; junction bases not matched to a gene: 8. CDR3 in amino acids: CASSSPGLEPFF. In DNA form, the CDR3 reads TGTGCCAGCAGTTCGCCGGGACTAGAACCGTTCTTC.

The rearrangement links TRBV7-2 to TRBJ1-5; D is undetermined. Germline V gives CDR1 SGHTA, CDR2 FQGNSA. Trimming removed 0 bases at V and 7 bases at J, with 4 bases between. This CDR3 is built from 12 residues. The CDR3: CASSLAAQPQHF. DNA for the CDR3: TGTGCCAGCAGCTTAGCGGCCCAGCCCCAGCATTTT.

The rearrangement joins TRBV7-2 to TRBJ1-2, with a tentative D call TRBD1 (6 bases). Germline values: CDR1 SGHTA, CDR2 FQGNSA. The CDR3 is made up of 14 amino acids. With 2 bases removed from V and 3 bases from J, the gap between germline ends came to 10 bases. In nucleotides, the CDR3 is TGTGCCAGCAGCTTATCGACAGGCGACTATGGCTACACCTTC. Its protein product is CASSLSTGDYGYTF.

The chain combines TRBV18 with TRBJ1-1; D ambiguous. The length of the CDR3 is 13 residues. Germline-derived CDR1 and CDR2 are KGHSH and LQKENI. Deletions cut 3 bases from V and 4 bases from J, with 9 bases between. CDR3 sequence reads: CASSPGRGTEAFF. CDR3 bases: TGTGCCAGCTCACCCGGGCGTGGCACTGAAGCTTTCTTT.

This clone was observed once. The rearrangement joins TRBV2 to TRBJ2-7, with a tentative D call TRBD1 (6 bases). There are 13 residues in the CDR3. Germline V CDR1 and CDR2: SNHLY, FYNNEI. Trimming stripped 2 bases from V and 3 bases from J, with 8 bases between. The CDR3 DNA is TGTGCCAGCAGTGAATACAGGGACTACGAGCAGTACTTC. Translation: CASSEYRDYEQYF.

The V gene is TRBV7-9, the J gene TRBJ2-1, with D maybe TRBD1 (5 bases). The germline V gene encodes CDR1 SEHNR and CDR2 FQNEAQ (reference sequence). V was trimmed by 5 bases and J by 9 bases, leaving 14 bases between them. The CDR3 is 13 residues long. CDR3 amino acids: CASSPSLGREQFF. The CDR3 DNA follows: TGTGCCAGCAGCCCCAGCTTGGGGCGTGAGCAGTTCTTC.

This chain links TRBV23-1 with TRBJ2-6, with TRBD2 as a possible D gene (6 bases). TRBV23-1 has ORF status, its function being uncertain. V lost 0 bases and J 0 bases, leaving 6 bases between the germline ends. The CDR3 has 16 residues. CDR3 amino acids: CASSQSGGSGANVLTF. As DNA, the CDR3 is TGCGCCAGCAGTCAATCCGGGGGCTCTGGGGCCAACGTCCTGACTTTC.